This TCR beta chain was recorded in a study of OX40 agonist ivuxolimab in advanced cancers. In this sample, this clone turned up a few times. Its antigen is currently unknown. Only in-frame clones appear in the TCRdb table, and some are missing; sequencing was by immunoSEQ multiplex PCR. Found here are around 6,000 clones, about 81% of them singletons; the top ten hold about 26%. The study's findings and limits: Some nonresponders also had low normalized T-cell clonal expansion. Researchers did not determine the expanded peripheral T cells' antigen specificity.

This receptor was taken from an adult with an advanced solid tumor such as melanoma, head and neck, liver or kidney cancer. The starting material was CD4+ or CD8+ T cells sorted from blood, obtained in a trial of the OX40 agonist ivuxolimab.

CDR3 amino acids: CASSEWANTIYF. CDR3 coding DNA: TGTGCCAGCAGTGAATGGGCCAACACCATATATTTT. J is TRBJ1-3 and V is TRBV6-1; no definite D call. CDR3 size: 12 residues. Trimming pared 2 bases from V and 7 bases from J, leaving 6 bases between. Germline V CDR1 and CDR2: MNHNS, SASEGT.